Following are 26 T cell receptor beta chains from one sample sequenced in a study of OX40 agonist ivuxolimab in advanced cancers. Data came from immunoSEQ multiplex PCR; TCRdb stores just in-frame clones and leaves some out. This repertoire shows some 70,000 clones, around 88% found once; its top ten account for roughly 2.9%. The sequenced sample was CD4+ or CD8+ T cells sorted from blood, obtained in a trial of the OX40 agonist ivuxolimab. These receptor sequences come from an adult with an advanced solid tumor such as melanoma, head and neck, liver or kidney cancer.

The chain combines TRBV11-2 with TRBJ2-4; D call uncertain. Trimming removed 2 bases at V and 5 bases at J, with 4 bases between. The V gene's germline CDR1 is SGHAT and CDR2 FQNNGV. The CDR3 is made up of 12 amino acids. CDR3: CASSLTQNIQYF. CDR3 in DNA: TGTGCCAGCAGCTTAACCCAAAACATTCAGTACTTC.

The chain uses TRBV27 and TRBJ1-5; D perhaps matches TRBD1 (6 bases). V gave up 4 bases and J gave up 0 bases, with 13 bases separating them. The CDR3 covers 16 residues. Germline V gives CDR1 MNHEY, CDR2 SMNVEV (reference sequence). CDR3 sequence (DNA): TGTGCCAGCAGTTCATTCGGGACAATTAGCAATCAGCCCCAGCATTTT. It specifies CASSSFGTISNQPQHF.

The chain couples TRBV29-1 to TRBJ2-1, with 11 positions matching TRBD2. With 2 bases clipped from V and 12 bases from J, the junction kept 27 bases outside the gene matches. This CDR3 has 20 residues. Germline lookup yields CDR1 SQVTM and CDR2 ANQGSEA. As DNA, the CDR3 is TGCAGCGTTGAAACCCTCGGCCCGGGACTAGCGGCCTCGGGACTTCAGCGGCAGTTCTTC. It codes for CSVETLGPGLAASGLQRQFF.

This chain connects TRBV2 to TRBJ1-5; 9 bases fit TRBD1. The CDR3 covers 15 residues. CDR1 is SNHLY and CDR2 is FYNNEI in the germline V gene. With V trimmed by 1 base and J by 4 bases, 2 bases remained unmatched. The CDR3 loop is CASSEGGQGNQPQHF. For the CDR3, the DNA is TGTGCCAGCAGTGAAGGGGGACAGGGAAATCAGCCCCAGCATTTT.

The chain is built from TRBV2 and TRBJ1-6, with D possibly TRBD1 on 6 matching bases. Trimming took 9 bases from V and 5 from J, leaving 11 bases between them. The CDR3 spans 13 residues. Per germline, CDR1 SNHLY and CDR2 FYNNEI. In DNA, the CDR3 is TGTGCCAGTAAGGACAGAGATAATTCACCCCTCCACTTT. Translated: CASKDRDNSPLHF.

The chain has TRBV28 and TRBJ1-1; D remains ambiguous. From germline, CDR1 is MDHEN and CDR2 SYDVKM. Trimming cost V 7 bases and J 8 bases, with 23 bases left between them. CDR3 size: 15 residues. CDR3 sequence: CASTPFGERTKEAFF. CDR3 DNA sequence: TGTGCCAGCACCCCCTTTGGGGAGCGAACTAAAGAAGCTTTCTTT.

V usage is TRBV5-1 and J usage is TRBJ1-2; 8 nucleotides agree with TRBD1. This CDR3 comprises 13 residues. V lost 4 bases to trimming and J lost 4 bases; unmatched junction nucleotides: 3. Germline V gives CDR1 SGHRS, CDR2 YFSETQ. The DNA for the CDR3 is TGCGCCAGCAGCCCCGGACAGGGCTATGGCTACACCTTC. It specifies CASSPGQGYGYTF.

V is TRBV5-6 and J is TRBJ2-5; D might be TRBD1 (6 bases). The V and J ends lost 0 bases and 4 bases respectively, with 13 bases between them. This CDR3 region has 15 residues. Germline assignment: CDR1 SGHDT and CDR2 YYEEEE. CDR3 amino acids: CASSLGGLLRETQYF. CDR3 sequence (DNA): TGTGCCAGCAGCTTGGGGGGGCTGCTCAGAGAGACCCAGTACTTC.

The chain's CDR3 is CASSESPQTGELFF. The CDR3 nucleotides are TGTGCCAGCAGTGAATCACCCCAGACCGGGGAGCTGTTTTTT. The J gene is TRBJ2-2, the V gene TRBV6-1; D not certain. The germline gives CDR1 MNHNS, CDR2 SASEGT. The V end was cut by 2 bases, the J end by 5 bases, with 9 bases between. The CDR3 runs 14 residues.

V and J are TRBV7-2 and TRBJ2-7; TRBD1 is a possible D gene (5 bases). Trimming took 2 bases from V and 4 from J, leaving 15 bases between them. There are 15 residues in the CDR3. Per the germline V gene, CDR1 is SGHTA and CDR2 is FQGNSA. CDR3 DNA sequence: TGTGCCAGCAGCTTATCAGGTACAGGCCCGTACGAGCAGTACTTC. It encodes CASSLSGTGPYEQYF.

The rearrangement uses TRBV7-2 and TRBJ2-3; TRBD2 agrees at 15 bases. The CDR3 is 16 residues long. Germline CDR1 and CDR2: SGHTA and FQGNSA. The J segment lost 6 bases and the V segment lost 5 bases, leaving 6 bases of the junction unmatched. Written as DNA, the CDR3 is TGTGCCAGCAGCGACGGACTAGCGGGAGGGAGGGATACGCAGTATTTT. Its translation: CASSDGLAGGRDTQYF. Using reference TRBV7-2 and TRBJ2-3 for the parts outside the CDR3, the full variable domain is GAGVSQSPSNKVTEKGKDVELRCDPISGHTALYWYRQSLGQGLEFLIYFQGNSAPDKSGLPSDRFSAERTGGSVSTLTIQRTQQEDSAVYLCASSDGLAGGRDTQYFGPGTRLTVL.

CDR3: CASSLGTVPYEQYF. The CDR3 DNA sequence: TGCGCCAGCAGCTTGGGGACAGTCCCCTACGAGCAGTACTTC. The chain combines TRBV5-1 with TRBJ2-5; D possibly corresponds to TRBD1 (6 bases). The tail of the sequence fits TRBJ2-7 better, so the J call may be wrong. The V gene's germline CDR1 is SGHRS and CDR2 YFSETQ. The CDR3 has 14 residues.

Of note for this clone: Different DNA sequences within this sample yield the same CDR3. The J gene is TRBJ1-1, the V gene TRBV7-9; D might be TRBD1 (5 bases). CDR1 and CDR2 from the germline V gene are SEHNR and FQNEAQ (reference sequence). The CDR3 consists of 14 residues. V lost 5 bases and J 1 base, leaving 11 bases between the germline ends. The CDR3 DNA reads TGTGCCAGCAGCCTTGGTCAGGGGAACACTGAAGCTTTCTTT. Protein product: CASSLGQGNTEAFF.

J is TRBJ2-5 and V is TRBV5-1; perhaps D is TRBD1 or TRBD2 (5 bases each). The CDR3 extends over 15 amino acids. The germline gives CDR1 SGHRS, CDR2 YFSETQ. The V and J ends lost 2 bases and 0 bases respectively, with 11 bases between them. The CDR3 region has the DNA TGCGCCAGCAGCTTCGGGGCAGGAGACCAAGAGACCCAGTACTTC. Translating it yields CASSFGAGDQETQYF.

V and J are TRBV7-9 and TRBJ2-7, with D perhaps matching TRBD2 (6 bases). The CDR3 is 15 residues long. With 4 bases removed from V and 7 bases from J, the gap between germline ends came to 20 bases. Germline CDR1 is SEHNR and CDR2 is FQNEAQ (reference sequence). CDR3 nucleotides: TGTGCCAGCAGCTCACTACGGGGGAAGCTTGGGGAGCAGTACTTC. Translation: CASSSLRGKLGEQYF.

The chain carries TRBV28 and TRBJ1-2, with D possibly matching TRBD1 (5 bases). Deletions cut 7 bases from V and 8 bases from J, with 17 bases between. The CDR3 is 13 residues long. Germline V gives CDR1 MDHEN, CDR2 SYDVKM. The CDR3 DNA reads as TGTGCCAGCACCTCGGAGGGGCTCAGAGGCTACACCTTC. Protein sequence: CASTSEGLRGYTF.

The chain combines TRBV7-3 with TRBJ1-2; D is unresolved. Germline-derived CDR1 and CDR2 are SGHTA and FQGTGA. With 5 bases removed from V and 4 bases from J, the gap between germline ends came to 20 bases. CDR3 length equals 16 residues. The CDR3 DNA reads as TGTGCCAGCAGCCCCGGGCCGGCGGATCGTATCTATGGCTACACCTTC. Encoded protein: CASSPGPADRIYGYTF.

This chain uses TRBV6-5 with TRBJ2-3, with D hard to call. The V gene lost 1 base and the J gene lost 5 bases, with 7 bases spanning the gap. Germline CDR1 reads MNHEY; CDR2 reads SVGAGI. This CDR3 region has 13 residues. CDR3 DNA: TGTGCCAGCAGTTACTTCCTTGGAGATACGCAGTATTTT. It specifies CASSYFLGDTQYF.

The sample holds one count of this clone. The J gene is TRBJ2-7, the V gene TRBV10-1, with 11 bases matching TRBD2. Germline values: CDR1 WNHNN, CDR2 SYGVQD (reference sequence). The CDR3 contains 16 residues. With 5 bases clipped from V and 1 base from J, the junction kept 7 bases outside the gene matches. In nucleotides, the CDR3 is TGCGCCAGCAGTCCCGGGAGACTAGCGGGGTCCTACGAGCAGTACTTC. The encoded protein is CASSPGRLAGSYEQYF.

V is TRBV30 and J is TRBJ2-1; D is possibly TRBD1 or TRBD2 (5 bases each). The CDR3 runs 17 residues. Germline CDR1 GTSNPN, CDR2 SVGIG (reference sequence). V gave up 3 bases and J gave up 2 bases, with 20 bases separating them. For the CDR3, the DNA is TGTGCCTGGAGGGGCCGAGCGGCCAGGGCTCCCTACAATGAGCAGTTCTTC. Its translation is CAWRGRAARAPYNEQFF. Full variable domain (missing parts from reference TRBV30 and TRBJ2-1): SQTIHQWPATLVQPVGSPLSLECTVEGTSNPNLYWYRQAAGRGLQLLFYSVGIGQISSEVPQNLSASRPQDRQFILSSKKLLLSDSGFYLCAWRGRAARAPYNEQFFGPGTRLTVL.

This chain connects TRBV6-6 to TRBJ2-7; D may be TRBD1 or TRBD2 (5 bases each). The CDR3 runs to 14 residues. The V end lost 7 bases, the J end lost 0 bases, and 13 bases lay between the germline ends. Germline V gene data show CDR1 as MNHNY and CDR2 as SVGAGI (reference sequence). CDR3 DNA: TGTGCCAGCACCCGACTGGGGGACTCCTACGAGCAGTACTTC. Translation: CASTRLGDSYEQYF.

V is TRBV6-1 and J is TRBJ1-2; 7 bases are shared with TRBD1. The V gene end was trimmed by 7 bases and the J gene end by 5 bases; junction bases not matched to a gene: 13. Germline loops: CDR1 MNHNS, CDR2 SASEGT. CDR3 length: 15 amino acids. The CDR3, as DNA: TGTGCCAGCATGCGACCGGGACAGCCCCCGTATGGCTACACCTTC. Protein: CASMRPGQPPYGYTF.

This clone was counted a few times. The V gene is TRBV15, the J gene TRBJ2-5; D unclear. The CDR3 is 13 amino acids. The V end was cut by 0 bases, the J end by 2 bases, with 4 bases between. Germline loops: CDR1 LNHNV, CDR2 YYDKDF (reference sequence). CDR3 protein: CATSRDSQETQYF. CDR3 DNA sequence: TGTGCCACCAGCAGAGATTCACAAGAGACCCAGTACTTC. The variable domain in full, with the rest retrieved from reference TRBV15 and TRBJ2-5, is DAMVIQNPRYQVTQFGKPVTLSCSQTLNHNVMYWYQQKSSQAPKLLFHYYDKDFNNEADTPDNFQSRRPNTSFCFLDIRSPGLGDTAMYLCATSRDSQETQYFGPGTRLLVL.

Details on this clone: An end of the junction differs from the germline gene, which may be a read error. The V gene is TRBV29-1, the J gene TRBJ1-1; 9 bases match TRBD1. The CDR3 runs 13 residues. CDR1 is SQVTM and CDR2 is ANQGSEA in the germline V gene. CDR3 in DNA: TGCAGCGTCGCCGACAGGGGGAACGCTGAAGCTTTCTTT. The encoded protein is CSVADRGNAEAFF.

The chain combines TRBV4-2 with TRBJ2-5, with 8 bases that match TRBD1. Germline V gives CDR1 LGHNA, CDR2 YNFKEQ. The CDR3 length is 17 residues. The V and J ends lost 0 bases and 4 bases, in that order; junction bases with no gene match: 10. CDR3: CASSQDLGRGQGETQYF. In DNA form, the CDR3 reads TGTGCCAGCAGCCAAGATCTGGGCAGGGGGCAGGGAGAGACCCAGTACTTC.

The sample holds one count of this clone. The genes are TRBV7-3 and TRBJ2-2; TRBD2 matches 9 bases. V lost 5 bases and J lost 4; bases outside the gene matches: 11. The V gene's germline CDR1 is SGHTA and CDR2 FQGTGA. The CDR3 is made up of 17 amino acids. CDR3 sequence (DNA): TGTGCCAGCAGCCCCGGGCGGGAGGGCCGGGGCACCGGGGAGCTGTTTTTT. Translating gives CASSPGREGRGTGELFF.